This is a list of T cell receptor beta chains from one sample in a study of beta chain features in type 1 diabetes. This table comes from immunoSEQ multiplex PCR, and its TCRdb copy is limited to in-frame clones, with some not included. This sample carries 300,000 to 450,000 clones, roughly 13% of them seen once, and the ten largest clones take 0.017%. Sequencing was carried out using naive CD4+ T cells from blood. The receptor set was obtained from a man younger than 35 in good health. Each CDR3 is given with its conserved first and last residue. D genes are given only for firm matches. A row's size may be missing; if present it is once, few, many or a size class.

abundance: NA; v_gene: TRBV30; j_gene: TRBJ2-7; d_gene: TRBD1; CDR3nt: TGTGCCTGGACCACAGGGGGAAACGAGCAGTACTTC; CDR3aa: CAWTTGGNEQYF
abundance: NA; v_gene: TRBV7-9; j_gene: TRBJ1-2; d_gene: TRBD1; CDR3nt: TGTGCCAGCAGCTACGAATCCACAGGGGTTGGCTACACCTTC; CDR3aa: CASSYESTGVGYTF
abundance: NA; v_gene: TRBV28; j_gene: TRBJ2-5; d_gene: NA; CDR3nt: TGTGCCAGCAGTACCCTAGCTAACCCCCAGTACTTC; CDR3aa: CASSTLANPQYF
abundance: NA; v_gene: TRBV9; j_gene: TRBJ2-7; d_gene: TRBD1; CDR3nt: TGTGCCAGCAGCGATGGCCGGGACAGATCCTACGAGCAGTACTTC; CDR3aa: CASSDGRDRSYEQYF
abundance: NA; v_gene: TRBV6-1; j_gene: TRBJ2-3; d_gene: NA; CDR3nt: TGTGCCAGCAGTGGAGGCCGACAGGCTCGCACAGATACGCAGTATTTT; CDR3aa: CASSGGRQARTDTQYF
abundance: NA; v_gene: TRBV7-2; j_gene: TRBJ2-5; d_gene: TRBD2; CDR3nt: TGTGCCAGCAGCTTAGCGGGCCTAGCGGAACAAGAGACCCAGTACTTC; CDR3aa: CASSLAGLAEQETQYF
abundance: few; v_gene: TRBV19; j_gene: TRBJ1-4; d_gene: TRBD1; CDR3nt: TGTGCCAGTATCAGAGGGGGACAGACTAATGAAAAACTGTTTTTT; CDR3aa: CASIRGGQTNEKLFF
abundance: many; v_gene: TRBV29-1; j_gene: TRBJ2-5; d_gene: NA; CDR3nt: TGCAGCGTTGAAGAGGGGGGCGGGAGAGAGACCCAGTACTTC; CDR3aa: CSVEEGGGRETQYF
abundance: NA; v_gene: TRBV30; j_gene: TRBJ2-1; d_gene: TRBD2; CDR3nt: TGTGCCTGGAGTCGGGGGGGGTACAATGAGCAGTTCTTC; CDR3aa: CAWSRGGYNEQFF
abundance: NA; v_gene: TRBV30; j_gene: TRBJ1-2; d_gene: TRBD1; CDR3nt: TGTGCCTGGAAAGGGGGCAGGAACTATGGCCACACCTTC; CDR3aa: CAWKGGRNYGHTF
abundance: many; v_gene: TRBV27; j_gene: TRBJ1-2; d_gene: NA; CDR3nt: TGTGCCAGCAGTTTATCGTGGGGGCTTGGCTACACCTTC; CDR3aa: CASSLSWGLGYTF
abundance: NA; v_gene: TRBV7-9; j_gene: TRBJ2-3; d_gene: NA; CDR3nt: TGTGCCAGCAGCTTAGGACAGGACAGCACAGATACGCAGTATTTT; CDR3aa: CASSLGQDSTDTQYF
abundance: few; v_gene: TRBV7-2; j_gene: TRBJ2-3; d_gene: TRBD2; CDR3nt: TGTGCCAGCAGCTTAGTTTCCGGGGGGGGCACAGATACGCAGTATTTT; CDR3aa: CASSLVSGGGTDTQYF
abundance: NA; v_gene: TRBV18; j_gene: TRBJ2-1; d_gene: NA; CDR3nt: TGTGCCAGCTCACCGGCAGGGGTCCTCTACAATGAGCAGTTCTTC; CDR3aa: CASSPAGVLYNEQFF
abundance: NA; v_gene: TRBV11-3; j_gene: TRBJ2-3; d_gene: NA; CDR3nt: TGTGCCAGCAGCTTAGAGGGGGGACATACGCAGTATTTT; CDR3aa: CASSLEGGHTQYF
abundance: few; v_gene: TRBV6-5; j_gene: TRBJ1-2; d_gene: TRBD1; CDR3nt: TGTGCCAGCAGTTACGACGCAGGGGGCGCAGACTATGGCTACACCTTC; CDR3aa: CASSYDAGGADYGYTF
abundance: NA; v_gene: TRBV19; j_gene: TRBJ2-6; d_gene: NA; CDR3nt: TGTGCCAGTATTGGCGGATTCTCTGGGGCCAACGTCCTGACTTTC; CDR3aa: CASIGGFSGANVLTF
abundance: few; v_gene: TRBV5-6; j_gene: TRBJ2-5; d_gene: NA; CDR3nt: TGTGCCAGCAGCTTGGCCGGGATCCGGGAGACCCAGTACTTC; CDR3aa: CASSLAGIRETQYF
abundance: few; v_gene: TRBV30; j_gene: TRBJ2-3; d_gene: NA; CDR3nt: TGTGCCTGGAGCGATTTCCTAGCAGATACGCAGTATTTT; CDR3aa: CAWSDFLADTQYF
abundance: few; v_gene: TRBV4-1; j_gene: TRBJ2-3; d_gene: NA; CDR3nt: TGCGCCAGCAGCCAATTGGGACTGCGCCTGGATACGCAGTATTTT; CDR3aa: CASSQLGLRLDTQYF
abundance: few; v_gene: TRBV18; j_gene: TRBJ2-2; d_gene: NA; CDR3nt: TGTGCCAGCTCACCACGTGTAACAGGGCCCAACACCGGGGAGCTGTTTTTT; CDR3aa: CASSPRVTGPNTGELFF
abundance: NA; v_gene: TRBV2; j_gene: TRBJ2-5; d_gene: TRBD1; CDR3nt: TGTGCCAGCAGCCGGGACAGGGGGCAAGAGACCCAGTACTTC; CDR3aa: CASSRDRGQETQYF
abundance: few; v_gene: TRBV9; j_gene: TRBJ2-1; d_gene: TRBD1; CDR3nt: TGTGCCAGCAGCCCGACAGGGGTTCGCATTGAGCAGTTCTTC; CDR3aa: CASSPTGVRIEQFF
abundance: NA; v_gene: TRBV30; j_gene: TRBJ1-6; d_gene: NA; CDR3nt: TGTGCCCACCGCAGGGTGGGATCACCCCTCCACTTT; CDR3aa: CAHRRVGSPLHF
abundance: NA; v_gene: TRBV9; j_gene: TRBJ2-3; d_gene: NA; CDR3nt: TGTGCCAGCAGCCCTCCTTTTGGAGGGTTCCCAGATACGCAGTATTTT; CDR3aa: CASSPPFGGFPDTQYF
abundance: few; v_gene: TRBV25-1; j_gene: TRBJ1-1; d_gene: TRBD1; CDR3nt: TGTGCCAGCAGTGACCCTACAGGGGGCAGGACTGAAGCTTTCTTT; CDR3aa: CASSDPTGGRTEAFF
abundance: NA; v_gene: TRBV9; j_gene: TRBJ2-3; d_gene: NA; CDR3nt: TGTGCCAGCAGCGTAGGGGCCCAGATCTCCACAGATACGCAGTATTTT; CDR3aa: CASSVGAQISTDTQYF
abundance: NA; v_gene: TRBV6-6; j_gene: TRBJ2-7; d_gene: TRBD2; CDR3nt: TGTGCCAGCAGCCCTCCGACTAGCGGGAGCTCCTACGAGCAGTACTTC; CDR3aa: CASSPPTSGSSYEQYF
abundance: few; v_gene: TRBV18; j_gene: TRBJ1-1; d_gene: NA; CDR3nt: TGTGCCAGCTCACCTCAAATAACTACAGGGCGGAACACTGAAGCTTTCTTT; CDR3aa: CASSPQITTGRNTEAFF
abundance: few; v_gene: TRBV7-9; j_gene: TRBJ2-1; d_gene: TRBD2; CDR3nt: TGTGCCAGCAGCTTACGGGGGGAACTAGCGGGGGCCGCCAATGAGCAGTTCTTC; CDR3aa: CASSLRGELAGAANEQFF
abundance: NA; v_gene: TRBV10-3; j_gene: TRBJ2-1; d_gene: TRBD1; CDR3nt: TGTGCCATCAGTGGGACAGGGAATAATGAGCAGTTCTTC; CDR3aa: CAISGTGNNEQFF
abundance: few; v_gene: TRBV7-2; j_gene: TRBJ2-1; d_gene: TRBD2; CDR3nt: TGTGCCAGCAGCTTAGAAGGGACTAGCGCTTACAATGAGCAGTTCTTC; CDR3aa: CASSLEGTSAYNEQFF
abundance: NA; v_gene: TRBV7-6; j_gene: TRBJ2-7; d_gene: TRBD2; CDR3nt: TGTGCCAGCAGCTTAGGACTAGCGGGGAACTCCTACGAGCAGTACTTC; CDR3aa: CASSLGLAGNSYEQYF
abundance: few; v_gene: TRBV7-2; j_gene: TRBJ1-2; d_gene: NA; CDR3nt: TGTGCCAGCAGCTTAGTCCCAGGTGAGGGCTATGGCTACACCTTC; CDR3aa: CASSLVPGEGYGYTF
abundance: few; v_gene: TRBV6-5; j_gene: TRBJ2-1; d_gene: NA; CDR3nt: TGTGCCAGCTCCCTGGCCACAGGGTCCCGTCGGCAGTTCTTC; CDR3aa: CASSLATGSRRQFF
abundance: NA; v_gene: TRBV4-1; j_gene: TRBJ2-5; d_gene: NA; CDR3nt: TGCGCCAGCAGCCAAGACGAGACTAGCCAAGAGACCCAGTACTTC; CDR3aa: CASSQDETSQETQYF
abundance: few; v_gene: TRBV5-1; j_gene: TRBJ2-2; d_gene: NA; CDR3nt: TGCGCCAGCAGCTTGGCCGCGACAGCGAACACCGGGGAGCTGTTTTTT; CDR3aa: CASSLAATANTGELFF
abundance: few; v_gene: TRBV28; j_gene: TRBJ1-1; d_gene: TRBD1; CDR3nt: TGTGCCAGGGACAGGGGATCGACTGAAGCTTTCTTT; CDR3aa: CARDRGSTEAFF
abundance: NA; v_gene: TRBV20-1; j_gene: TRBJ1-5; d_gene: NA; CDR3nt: TGCAGTGCCGCGGGGACTTGGCCCCAGCATTTT; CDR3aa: CSAAGTWPQHF
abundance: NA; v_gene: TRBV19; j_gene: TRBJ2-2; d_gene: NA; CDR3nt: TGTGCCAGTACGATGGGCGCCACCGGGGAGCTGTTTTTT; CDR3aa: CASTMGATGELFF
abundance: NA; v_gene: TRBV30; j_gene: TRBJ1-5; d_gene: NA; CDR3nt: TGTGCCTGGAGTAATGAGGGGGATCAGCCCCAGCATTTT; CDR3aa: CAWSNEGDQPQHF
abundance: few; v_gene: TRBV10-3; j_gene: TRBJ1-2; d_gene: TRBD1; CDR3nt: TGTGCCATCAGTGATACCGGGACAGACCGAAGTGGCTACACCTTC; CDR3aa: CAISDTGTDRSGYTF
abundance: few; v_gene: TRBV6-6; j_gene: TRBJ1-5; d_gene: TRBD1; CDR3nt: TGTGCCAGCAGTCGACAGGGTGGGAATCAGCCCCAGCATTTT; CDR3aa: CASSRQGGNQPQHF
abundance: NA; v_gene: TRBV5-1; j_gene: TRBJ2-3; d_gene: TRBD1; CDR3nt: TGCGCCAGCAGCCTGCTGGACAGGGGGTCTGATACGCAGTATTTT; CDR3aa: CASSLLDRGSDTQYF
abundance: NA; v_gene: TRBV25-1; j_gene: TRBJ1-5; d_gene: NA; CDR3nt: TGTGCCAGCAGCAGGGAGGGCAATCAGCCCCAGCATTTT; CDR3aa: CASSREGNQPQHF
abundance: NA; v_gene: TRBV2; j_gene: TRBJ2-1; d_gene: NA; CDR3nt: TGTGCCAGGTCGACAGGGACTGTGGGTCTGGGTGAGCAGTTCTTC; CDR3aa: CARSTGTVGLGEQFF
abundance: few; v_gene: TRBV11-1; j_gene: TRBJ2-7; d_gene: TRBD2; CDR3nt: TGTGCCAGCAGCTTCACGGGGGGAGCACCCTACGAGCAGTACTTC; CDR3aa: CASSFTGGAPYEQYF
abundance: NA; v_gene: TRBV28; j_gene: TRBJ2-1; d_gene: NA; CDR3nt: TGTGCCACCGGCCGACCGGGGAGCTCCTACAATGAGCAGTTCTTC; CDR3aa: CATGRPGSSYNEQFF
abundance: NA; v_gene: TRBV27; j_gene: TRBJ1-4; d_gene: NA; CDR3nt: TGTGCCAGCAGTTTTTCTTACAGGGAAGTCGGTGAAAAACTGTTTTTT; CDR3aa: CASSFSYREVGEKLFF
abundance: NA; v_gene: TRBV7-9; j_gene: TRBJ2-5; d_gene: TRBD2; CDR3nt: TGTGCCAGCAGCCCGGGACTAGCGGGGGGGCTTGCCGGGGAGACCCAGTACTTC; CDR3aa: CASSPGLAGGLAGETQYF
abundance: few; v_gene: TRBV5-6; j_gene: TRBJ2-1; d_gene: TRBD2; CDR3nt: TGTGCCAGCAGCCGCGGACTAGCGGGAGAACTTCTATACAATGAGCAGTTCTTC; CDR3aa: CASSRGLAGELLYNEQFF
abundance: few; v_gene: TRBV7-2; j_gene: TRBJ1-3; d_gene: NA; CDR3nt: TGTGCCAGCAGCTTACACCCAGGCAGCTCTGGAAACACCATATATTTT; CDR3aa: CASSLHPGSSGNTIYF
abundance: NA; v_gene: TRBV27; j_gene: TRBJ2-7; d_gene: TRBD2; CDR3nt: TGTGCCAGCAGTTTATTCCTAGGACTAGCGGACTACGAGCAGTACTTC; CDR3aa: CASSLFLGLADYEQYF
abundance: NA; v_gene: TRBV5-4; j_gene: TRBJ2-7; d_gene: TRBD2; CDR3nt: TGCGCCAGCAGCCAAGATCCGGGACTAGCGGGAGGGCAGCAGTACTTC; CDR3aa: CASSQDPGLAGGQQYF
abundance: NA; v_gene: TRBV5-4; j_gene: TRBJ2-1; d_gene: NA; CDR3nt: TGTGCCAGCAGCTTGGGGGGGGTGGGTGAGCAGTTCTTC; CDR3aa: CASSLGGVGEQFF
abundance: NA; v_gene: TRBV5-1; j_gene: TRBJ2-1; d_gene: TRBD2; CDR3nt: TGCGCCAGCAGCAATTTATATACTAGCGGGAGTCTGAATGAGCAGTTCTTC; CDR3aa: CASSNLYTSGSLNEQFF
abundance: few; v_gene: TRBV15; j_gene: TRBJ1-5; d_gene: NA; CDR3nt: TGTGCCACCAGCGGGGGGGCGGACTTTAATCAGCCCCAGCATTTT; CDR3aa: CATSGGADFNQPQHF
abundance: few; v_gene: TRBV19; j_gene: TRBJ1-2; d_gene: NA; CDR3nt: TGTGCCAGTAGTTTCGGGAGATCTAACTATGGCTACACCTTC; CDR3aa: CASSFGRSNYGYTF
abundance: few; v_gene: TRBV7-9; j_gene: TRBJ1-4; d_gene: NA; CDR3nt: TGTGCCAGCAGCCACCAGGCAGCAACTAATGAAAAACTGTTTTTT; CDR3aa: CASSHQAATNEKLFF